This T cell receptor (beta chain) was captured in a study of blood T cell repertoires in COVID-19. Study in general: The United States, Italy and Spain provided the acute and convalescent COVID-19 samples. T cells, B-cell-depleted T cells, or PBMCs provided the cDNA or gDNA that served as material.

The V end lost 9 bases, the J end lost 1 base, and 17 bases lay between the germline ends. This CDR3 contains 15 residues. The germline gives CDR1 MNHEY, CDR2 SMNVEV (reference sequence). Original methodology: Researchers report that nucleated cell counts were estimated from reference gene primer amplification. Method: immunoSEQ multiplex PCR; TCRdb's copy keeps in-frame clones and lacks some. The V and J calls and clone size are taken from that table; D and trimming were inferred from the DNA. Counted here are about 80,000 clones, roughly 80% occurring once; the ten biggest clones make up around a third.

Sample: peripheral blood. The TCR was taken from a woman aged 70-85 years with acute or convalescent COVID-19. The chain recombines TRBV27 with TRBJ2-3; a possible D gene is TRBD1 (6 bases). CDR3 sequence: CASTAGTLGTDTQYF. The CDR3 region has the DNA TGTGCCAGTACTGCCGGGACACTAGGCACAGATACGCAGTATTTT.